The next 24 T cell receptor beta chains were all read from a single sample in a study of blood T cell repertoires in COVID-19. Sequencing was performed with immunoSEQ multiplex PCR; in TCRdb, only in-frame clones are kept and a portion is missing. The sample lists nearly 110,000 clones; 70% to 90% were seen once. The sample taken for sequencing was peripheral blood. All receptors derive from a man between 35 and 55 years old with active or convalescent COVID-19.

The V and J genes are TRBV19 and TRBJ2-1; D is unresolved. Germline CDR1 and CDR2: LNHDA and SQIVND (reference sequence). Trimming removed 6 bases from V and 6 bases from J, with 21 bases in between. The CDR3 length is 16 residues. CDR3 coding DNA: TGTGCCAGTAGCGAATTTCCTTTAGCATTTGGCAATGAGCAGTTCTTC. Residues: CASSEFPLAFGNEQFF.

CDR3 residues: CASSPPDRWDEQYF. CDR3 coding DNA: TGTGCCAGCTCACCGCCGGACAGGTGGGACGAGCAGTACTTC. The chain employs TRBV18 and TRBJ2-7; 7 positions agree with TRBD1. The CDR3 extends over 14 amino acids. V lost 3 bases to trimming and J lost 5 bases; unmatched junction nucleotides: 7. Per germline, CDR1 KGHSH and CDR2 LQKENI.

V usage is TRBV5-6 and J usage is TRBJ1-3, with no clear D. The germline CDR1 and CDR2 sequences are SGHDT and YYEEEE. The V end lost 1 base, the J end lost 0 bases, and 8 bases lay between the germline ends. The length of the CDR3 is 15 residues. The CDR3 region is CASSLSTISGNTIYF. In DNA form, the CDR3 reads TGTGCCAGCAGCTTGTCTACGATCTCTGGAAACACCATATATTTT.

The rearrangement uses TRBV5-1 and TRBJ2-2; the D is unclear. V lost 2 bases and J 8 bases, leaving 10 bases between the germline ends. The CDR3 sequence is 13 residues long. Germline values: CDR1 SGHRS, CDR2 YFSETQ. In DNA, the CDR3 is TGCGCCAGCAGCTTCAGTGCCGAAGGGGAGCTGTTTTTT. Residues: CASSFSAEGELFF.

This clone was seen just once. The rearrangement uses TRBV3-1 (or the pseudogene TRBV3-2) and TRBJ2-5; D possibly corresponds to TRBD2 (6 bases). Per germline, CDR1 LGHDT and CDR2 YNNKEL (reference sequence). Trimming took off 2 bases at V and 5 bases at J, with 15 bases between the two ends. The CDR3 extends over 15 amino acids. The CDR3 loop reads CASSQSSAGYETQYF. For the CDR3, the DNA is TGTGCCAGCAGCCAATCCTCCGCGGGATATGAGACCCAGTACTTC.

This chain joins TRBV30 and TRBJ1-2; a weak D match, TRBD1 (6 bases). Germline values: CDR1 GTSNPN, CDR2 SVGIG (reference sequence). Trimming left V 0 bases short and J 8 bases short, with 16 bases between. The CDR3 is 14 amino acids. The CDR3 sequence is CAWSVLEARGGYTF. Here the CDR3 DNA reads TGTGCCTGGAGTGTACTTGAGGCCAGGGGCGGCTACACCTTC.

The CDR3 loop reads CASAGGQRVYGYTF. CDR3 nucleotides: TGTGCCAGCGCCGGAGGTCAGAGAGTTTATGGCTACACCTTC. This chain links TRBV6-5 with TRBJ1-2; D remains ambiguous. CDR3 size: 14 residues. Trimming removed 8 bases at V and 5 bases at J, with 18 bases between. Germline values: CDR1 MNHEY, CDR2 SVGAGI.

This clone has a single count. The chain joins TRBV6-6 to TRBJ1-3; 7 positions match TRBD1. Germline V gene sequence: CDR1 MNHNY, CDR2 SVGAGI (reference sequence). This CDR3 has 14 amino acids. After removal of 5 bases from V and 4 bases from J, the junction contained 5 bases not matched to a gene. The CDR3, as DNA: TGTGCCAGCAGTCCGACAGGGCAGGGAAACACCATATATTTT. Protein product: CASSPTGQGNTIYF.

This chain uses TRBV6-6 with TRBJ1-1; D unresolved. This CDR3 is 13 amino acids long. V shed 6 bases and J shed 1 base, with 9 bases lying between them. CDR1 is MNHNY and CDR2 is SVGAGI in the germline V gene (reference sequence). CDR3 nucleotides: TGTGCCAGCAGATCCCTCTCGAACACTGAAGCTTTCTTT. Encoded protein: CASRSLSNTEAFF.

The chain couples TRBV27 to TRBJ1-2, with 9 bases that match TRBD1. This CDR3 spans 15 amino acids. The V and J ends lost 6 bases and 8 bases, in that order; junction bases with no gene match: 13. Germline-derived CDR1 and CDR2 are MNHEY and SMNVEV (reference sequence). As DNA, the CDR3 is TGTGCCAGCAGCCCTGAGGGACAGGGAAGGTACGGCTACACCTTC. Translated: CASSPEGQGRYGYTF.

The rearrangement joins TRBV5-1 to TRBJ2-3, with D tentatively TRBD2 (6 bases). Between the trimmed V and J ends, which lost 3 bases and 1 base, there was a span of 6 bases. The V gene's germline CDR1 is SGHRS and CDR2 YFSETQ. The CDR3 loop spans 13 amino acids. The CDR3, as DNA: TGCGCCAGCAGCTCTAGCGGCACAGATACGCAGTATTTT. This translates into CASSSSGTDTQYF.

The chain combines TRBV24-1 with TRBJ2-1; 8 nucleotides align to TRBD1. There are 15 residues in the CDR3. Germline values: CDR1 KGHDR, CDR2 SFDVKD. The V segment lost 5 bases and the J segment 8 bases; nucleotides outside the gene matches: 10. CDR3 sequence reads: CATSAPGRGRHEQFF. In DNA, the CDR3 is TGTGCCACCAGTGCCCCTGGCAGGGGGCGTCATGAGCAGTTCTTC.

The CDR3 coding sequence is TGCGCCAGCACCGGAGACTATGGCTACACCTTC. Its translation is CASTGDYGYTF. The rearrangement links TRBV10-2 to TRBJ1-2; D unresolved. The germline V and J ends were trimmed by 7 bases and 3 bases, with 6 bases remaining between them. Germline V gene lookup returns CDR1 WSHSY and CDR2 SAAADI. The CDR3 has 11 residues.

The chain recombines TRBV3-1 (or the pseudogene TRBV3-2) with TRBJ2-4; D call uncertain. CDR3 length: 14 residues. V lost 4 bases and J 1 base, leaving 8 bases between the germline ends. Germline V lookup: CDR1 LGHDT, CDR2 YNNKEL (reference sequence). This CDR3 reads CASSLGLAKNIQYF. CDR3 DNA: TGTGCCAGCAGCCTCGGTCTCGCCAAAAACATTCAGTACTTC.

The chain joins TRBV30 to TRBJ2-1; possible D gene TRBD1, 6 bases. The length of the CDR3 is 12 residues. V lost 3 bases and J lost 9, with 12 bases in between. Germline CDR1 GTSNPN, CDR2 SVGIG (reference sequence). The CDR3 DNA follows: TGTGCCTGGAGCAAGACAGGAATTGAGCAGTTCTTC. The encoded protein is CAWSKTGIEQFF.

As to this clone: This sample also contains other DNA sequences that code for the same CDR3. The CDR3 sequence: CASSFPDRGLYEQYF. Here the CDR3 DNA reads TGTGCCAGCAGTTTTCCTGACAGGGGACTCTACGAGCAGTACTTC. This sequence joins TRBV28 and TRBJ2-7, with 8 bases matching TRBD1. Germline assignment: CDR1 MDHEN and CDR2 SYDVKM. The CDR3 consists of 15 residues. The trim removed 3 bases at V and 3 bases at J, leaving 7 bases unmatched.

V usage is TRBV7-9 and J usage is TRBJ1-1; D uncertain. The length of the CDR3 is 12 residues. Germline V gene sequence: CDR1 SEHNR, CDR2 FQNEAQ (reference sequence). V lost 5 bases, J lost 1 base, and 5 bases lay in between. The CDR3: CASSQQNTEAFF. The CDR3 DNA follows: TGTGCCAGCAGCCAACAGAACACTGAAGCTTTCTTT.

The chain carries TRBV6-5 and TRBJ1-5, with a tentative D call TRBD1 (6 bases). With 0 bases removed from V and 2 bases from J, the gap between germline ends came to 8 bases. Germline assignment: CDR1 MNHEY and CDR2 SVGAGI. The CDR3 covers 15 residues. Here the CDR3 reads CASSYSQGGNQPQHF. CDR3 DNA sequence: TGTGCCAGCAGTTACTCACAGGGCGGCAATCAGCCCCAGCATTTT.

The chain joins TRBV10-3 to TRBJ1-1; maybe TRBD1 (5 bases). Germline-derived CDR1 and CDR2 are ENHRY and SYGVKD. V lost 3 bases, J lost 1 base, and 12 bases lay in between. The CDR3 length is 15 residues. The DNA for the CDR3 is TGTGCCATCAGTGACGGGACTCATCAGAACACTGAAGCTTTCTTT. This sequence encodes CAISDGTHQNTEAFF.

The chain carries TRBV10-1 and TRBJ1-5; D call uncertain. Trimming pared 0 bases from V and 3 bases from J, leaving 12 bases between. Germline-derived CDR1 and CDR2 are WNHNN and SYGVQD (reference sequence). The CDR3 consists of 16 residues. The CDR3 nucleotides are TGCGCCAGCAGTGAGTCCCCCCTAGCCCACAATCAGCCCCAGCATTTT. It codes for CASSESPLAHNQPQHF.

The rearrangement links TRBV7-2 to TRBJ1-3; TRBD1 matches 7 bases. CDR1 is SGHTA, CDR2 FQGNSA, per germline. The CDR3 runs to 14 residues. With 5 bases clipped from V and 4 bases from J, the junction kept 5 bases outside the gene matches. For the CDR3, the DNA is TGTGCCAGCAGCCTATGGACAGGAGGAAACACCATATATTTT. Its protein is CASSLWTGGNTIYF.

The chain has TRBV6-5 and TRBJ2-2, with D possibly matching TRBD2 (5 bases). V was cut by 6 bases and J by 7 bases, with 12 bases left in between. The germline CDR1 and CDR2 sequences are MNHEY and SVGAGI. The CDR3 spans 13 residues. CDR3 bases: TGTGCCAGCAGCCCGGGGTTCTTCGGGGAGCTGTTTTTT. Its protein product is CASSPGFFGELFF.

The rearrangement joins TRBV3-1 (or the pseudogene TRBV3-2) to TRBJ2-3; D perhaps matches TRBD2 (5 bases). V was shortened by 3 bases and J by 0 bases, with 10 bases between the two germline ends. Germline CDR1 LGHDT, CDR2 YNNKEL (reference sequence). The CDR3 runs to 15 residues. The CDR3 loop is CASSQDSFSTDTQYF. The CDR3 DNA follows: TGTGCCAGCAGCCAGGACTCCTTTAGCACAGATACGCAGTATTTT.

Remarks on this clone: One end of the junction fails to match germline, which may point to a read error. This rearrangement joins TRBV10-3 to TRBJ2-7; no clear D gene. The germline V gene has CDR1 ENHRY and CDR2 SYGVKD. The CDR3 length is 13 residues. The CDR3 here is CAISVVESAEATF. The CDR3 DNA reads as TGTGCCATCAGTGTAGTAGAGTCGGCGGAAGCCACTTTC.